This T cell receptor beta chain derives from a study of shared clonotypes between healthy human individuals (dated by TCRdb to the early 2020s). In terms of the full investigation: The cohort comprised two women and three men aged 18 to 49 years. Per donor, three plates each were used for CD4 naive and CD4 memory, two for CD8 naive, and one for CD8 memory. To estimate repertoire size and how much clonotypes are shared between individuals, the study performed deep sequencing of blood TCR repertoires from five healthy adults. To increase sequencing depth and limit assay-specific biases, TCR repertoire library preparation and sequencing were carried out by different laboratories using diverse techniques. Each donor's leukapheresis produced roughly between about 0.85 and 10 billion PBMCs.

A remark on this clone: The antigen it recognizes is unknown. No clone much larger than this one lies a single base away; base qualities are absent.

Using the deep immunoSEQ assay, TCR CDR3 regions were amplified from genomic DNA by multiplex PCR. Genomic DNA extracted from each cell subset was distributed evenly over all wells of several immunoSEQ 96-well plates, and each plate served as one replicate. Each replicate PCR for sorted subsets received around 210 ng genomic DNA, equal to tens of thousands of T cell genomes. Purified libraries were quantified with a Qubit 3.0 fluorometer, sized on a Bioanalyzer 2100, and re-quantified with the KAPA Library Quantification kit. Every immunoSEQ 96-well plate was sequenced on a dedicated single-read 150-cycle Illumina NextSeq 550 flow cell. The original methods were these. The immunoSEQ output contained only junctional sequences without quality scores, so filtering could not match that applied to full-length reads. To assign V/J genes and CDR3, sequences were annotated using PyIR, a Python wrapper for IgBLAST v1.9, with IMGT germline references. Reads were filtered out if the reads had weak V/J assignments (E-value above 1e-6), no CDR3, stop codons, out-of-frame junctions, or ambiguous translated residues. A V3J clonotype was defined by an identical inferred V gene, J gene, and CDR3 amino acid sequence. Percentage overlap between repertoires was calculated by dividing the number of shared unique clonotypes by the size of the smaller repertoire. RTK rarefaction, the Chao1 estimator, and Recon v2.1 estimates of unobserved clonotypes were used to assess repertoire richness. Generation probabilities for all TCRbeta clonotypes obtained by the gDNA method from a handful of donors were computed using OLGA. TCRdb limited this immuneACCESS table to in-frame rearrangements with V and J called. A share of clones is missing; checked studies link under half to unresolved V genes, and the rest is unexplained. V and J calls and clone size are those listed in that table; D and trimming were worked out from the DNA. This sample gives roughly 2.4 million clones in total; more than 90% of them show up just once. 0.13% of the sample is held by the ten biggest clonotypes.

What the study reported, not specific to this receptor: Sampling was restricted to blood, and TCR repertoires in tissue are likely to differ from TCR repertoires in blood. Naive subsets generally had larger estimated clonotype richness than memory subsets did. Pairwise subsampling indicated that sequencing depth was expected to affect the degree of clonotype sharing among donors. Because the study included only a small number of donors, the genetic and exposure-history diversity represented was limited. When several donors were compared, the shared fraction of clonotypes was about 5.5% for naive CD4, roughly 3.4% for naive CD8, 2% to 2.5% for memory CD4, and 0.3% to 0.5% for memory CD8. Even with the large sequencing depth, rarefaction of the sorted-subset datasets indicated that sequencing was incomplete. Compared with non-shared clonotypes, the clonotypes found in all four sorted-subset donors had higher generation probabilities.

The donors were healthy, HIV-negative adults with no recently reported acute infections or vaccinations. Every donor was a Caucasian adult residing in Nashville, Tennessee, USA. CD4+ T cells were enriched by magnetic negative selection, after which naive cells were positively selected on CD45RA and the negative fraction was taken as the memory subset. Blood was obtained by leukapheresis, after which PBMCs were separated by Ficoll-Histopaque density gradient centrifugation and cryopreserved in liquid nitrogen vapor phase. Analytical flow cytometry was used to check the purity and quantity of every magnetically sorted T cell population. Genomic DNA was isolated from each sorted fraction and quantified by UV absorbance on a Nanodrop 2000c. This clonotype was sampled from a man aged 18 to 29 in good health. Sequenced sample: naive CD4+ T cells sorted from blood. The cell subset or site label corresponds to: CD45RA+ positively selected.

In nucleotide form, the sequence is TGTGCCAGTTGTCAAAGGGGCACTCGGAATGAGCAGTTCTTC. The resulting protein is CASCQRGTRNEQFF. The chain is assembled from TRBV19 and TRBJ2-1; 5 matching bases give a weak D call of TRBD1. Including cysteine and phenylalanine, the CDR3 has 14 amino acids. The kept DNA is CDR3 alone, 42 bases in frame from the first base. As encoded in the germline V gene (reference sequence), CDR1 is LNHDA while CDR2 is SQIVND. Trimming takes 8 bases from V and 7 bases from J, and the germline ends sit 18 bases apart.